Listed below are T cell receptor beta chains from one sample, sequenced in a study of cytomegalovirus exposure and HLA in healthy donors. Here immunoSEQ multiplex PCR was the method, and the copy in TCRdb shows in-frame clones only, minus some. This table holds about 51,000 clones. What was sequenced was PBMCs. The receptor set was obtained from a man aged 40-49 years in good health and CMV-seropositive. Both conserved end residues are part of each CDR3. Each record gives: D gene, J gene, V gene, CDR3 protein, CDR3 DNA. D genes are given only for firm matches.

TRBD2,TRBJ2-7,TRBV9,CASSTSGTSGGEQYF,TGTGCCAGCAGCACGTCGGGGACTAGCGGGGGGGAGCAGTACTTC
TRBD2,TRBJ2-3,TRBV5-1,CASMTSASTDTQYF,TGCGCCAGCATGACTAGCGCCTCCACAGATACGCAGTATTTT
.,TRBJ1-1,TRBV20-1,CSGGMNTEAFF,TGCAGTGGCGGAATGAACACTGAAGCTTTCTTT
.,TRBJ2-1,TRBV19,CASSIRTFLDNEQFF,TGTGCCAGTAGTATCCGAACCTTCCTAGACAATGAGCAGTTCTTC
TRBD1,TRBJ2-7,TRBV6-5,CASSQTQTGVGEQYF,TGTGCCAGCAGTCAGACCCAGACAGGGGTTGGCGAGCAGTACTTC
.,TRBJ1-2,TRBV9,CASSVGGVSYGYTF,TGTGCCAGCAGCGTAGGAGGCGTCTCCTATGGCTACACCTTC
TRBD1,TRBJ1-2,TRBV27,CASSVQGRGGYTF,TGTGCCAGCAGTGTACAGGGGCGAGGAGGCTACACCTTC
TRBD1,TRBJ2-7,TRBV20-1,CSVGQGAEQYF,TGCAGTGTTGGACAGGGAGCCGAGCAGTACTTC
TRBD1,TRBJ2-7,TRBV19,CASSMYSGTGGNEQYF,TGTGCCAGTAGTATGTACTCCGGGACAGGGGGTAACGAGCAGTACTTC
.,TRBJ1-1,TRBV7-7,CLRGNTEAFF,TGCCTGCGAGGGAACACTGAAGCTTTCTTT
TRBD2,TRBJ2-5,TRBV4-3,CASSRSSGETQYF,TGCGCCAGCAGCCGTTCTAGCGGGGAGACCCAGTACTTC
.,TRBJ1-2,TRBV5-1,CASSYEERDGYTF,TGCGCCAGCAGCTATGAGGAGCGGGATGGCTACACCTTC
.,TRBJ2-5,TRBV7-2,CASSLQGQETQYF,TGTGCCAGCAGCTTACAGGGGCAAGAGACCCAGTACTTC
.,TRBJ1-4,TRBV27,CASSLLQDEKLFF,TGTGCCAGCAGTTTATTACAGGATGAAAAACTGTTTTTT
.,TRBJ2-5,TRBV30,CAWGEETQYF,TGTGCCTGGGGGGAGGAGACCCAGTACTTC
TRBD1,TRBJ2-7,TRBV29-1,CSVATPGQKAGEQYF,TGCAGCGTTGCTACTCCGGGACAGAAGGCGGGCGAGCAGTACTTC
.,TRBJ2-1,TRBV19,CASSINGAYNEQFF,TGTGCCAGTAGTATTAACGGAGCCTACAATGAGCAGTTCTTC